The text below deals with one T cell receptor (beta chain). The antigen is undetermined. Per the germline V gene, CDR1 is ENHRY and CDR2 is SYGVKD. The CDR3 length is 12 residues. Trimming cost V 5 bases and J 8 bases, with 9 bases left between them. The source of the sample is a study of radiation and T cells in renal cell carcinoma. Study conclusions and caveats: In blood, top tumor clones expanded by 2 weeks, shrinking by 4.

Here immunoSEQ multiplex PCR was the method, and the copy in TCRdb shows in-frame clones only, minus some. The repertoire holds roughly 45,000 clones, 65% to 85% seen once, with 25% to 35% in the top ten. Time point meaning: blood 4 weeks post-SBRT, at nephrectomy. Treatment here: 15 Gy SBRT to primary tumor, nephrectomy 4 weeks later. Nephrectomy followed 15 Gy stereotactic body radiation by 4 weeks. Clear cell pathology was present in this patient's renal cell carcinoma. The sequencing used blood, collected from a patient whose treatment included radiotherapy and nephrectomy. This chain joins TRBV10-3 and TRBJ2-2; unclear D gene. The clonotype was recovered from a woman aged 70-85 years with renal cell carcinoma. Here the CDR3 DNA reads TGTGCCATCAGTCCCGAAGTTGGGGAGCTGTTTTTT. Amino acid sequence: CAISPEVGELFF.